These 14 T cell receptor beta chains came from one sample sequenced in a study of blood T cell repertoires in COVID-19. Profiled with immunoSEQ multiplex PCR; TCRdb holds only in-frame clones, not every one. The top ten clones hold less than 2% of a sample with approximately 99,000 clones, less than 75% of them seen once. Sample: peripheral blood. The receptor source for this set is a woman between 40 and 50 years old with acute or convalescent COVID-19.

This clone has just one count. This chain joins TRBV28 and TRBJ1-2, with 9 bases that match TRBD1. The CDR3 consists of 15 residues. Germline V gives CDR1 MDHEN, CDR2 SYDVKM. V gave up 5 bases and J gave up 3 bases; unmatched junction bases: 7. CDR3 residues: CASSPGQGRYYGYTF. The CDR3 DNA sequence: TGTGCCAGCAGTCCGGGACAGGGAAGATACTATGGCTACACCTTC.

V and J are TRBV7-9 and TRBJ2-2; TRBD1 matches at 8 bases. The CDR3 runs to 14 residues. Germline V gives CDR1 SEHNR, CDR2 FQNEAQ (reference sequence). With V trimmed by 0 bases and J by 6 bases, 0 bases remained unmatched. The CDR3 nucleotides read TGTGCCAGCAGCTTAGCACAGGGGGCCGGGGAGCTGTTTTTT. It is translated as CASSLAQGAGELFF.

This chain joins TRBV15 and TRBJ2-7; 9 bases are a match to TRBD1. Per the germline V gene, CDR1 is LNHNV and CDR2 is YYDKDF (reference sequence). V trimming: 5 bases; J trimming: 6 bases; junction bases outside the gene matches: 2. This CDR3 has 12 amino acids. CDR3 sequence reads: CATSGQGSEQYF. DNA of the CDR3: TGTGCCACCAGCGGACAGGGGAGCGAGCAGTACTTC.

This clone was counted a single time. V and J are TRBV2 and TRBJ2-5; 11 nucleotides match TRBD2. Germline V gene data show CDR1 as SNHLY and CDR2 as FYNNEI. This CDR3 comprises 15 residues. After removal of 4 bases from V and 3 bases from J, the junction contained 4 bases not matched to a gene. The CDR3 nucleotides are TGTGCCAGCAGTGGAACTAGCGGGGGAAAAGAGACCCAGTACTTC. Protein sequence: CASSGTSGGKETQYF. The entire variable domain, with the rest obtained from reference TRBV2 and TRBJ2-5, is as follows: EPEVTQTPSHQVTQMGQEVILRCVPISNHLYFYWYRQILGQKVEFLVSFYNNEISEKSEIFDDQFSVERPDGSNFTLKIRSTKLEDSAMYFCASSGTSGGKETQYFGPGTRLLVL.

The genes are TRBV19 and TRBJ1-2; D might be TRBD1 (5 bases). V shed 4 bases and J shed 7 bases, with 19 bases lying between them. This CDR3 spans 15 amino acids. The germline V gene has CDR1 LNHDA and CDR2 SQIVND (reference sequence). CDR3 region: CASSKPGRQTGGYTF. CDR3 coding DNA: TGTGCCAGTAGTAAGCCAGGGCGTCAGACGGGTGGCTACACCTTC. Together with reference TRBV19 and TRBJ1-2, the CDR3 gives the full variable domain: DGGITQSPKYLFRKEGQNVTLSCEQNLNHDAMYWYRQDPGQGLRLIYYSQIVNDFQKGDIAEGYSVSREKKESFPLTVTSAQKNPTAFYLCASSKPGRQTGGYTFGSGTRLTVV.

Here the CDR3 reads CASGFQGQPQHF. CDR3 nucleotide sequence: TGTGCTAGTGGTTTTCAGGGCCAGCCCCAGCATTTT. This sequence joins TRBV12-5 and TRBJ1-5; TRBD1 is a possible D gene (5 bases). Germline V gives CDR1 LGHNT, CDR2 FRNRAP. The length of the CDR3 is 12 residues. V lost 3 bases, J lost 7 bases, and 7 bases lay in between.

This clone was counted a few times. The J gene is TRBJ1-3, the V gene TRBV19; D might be TRBD1 (5 bases). This CDR3 comprises 15 residues. V was pared by 7 bases and J by 4 bases, with 17 bases between. The germline gives CDR1 LNHDA, CDR2 SQIVND (reference sequence). The CDR3 reads CASTIGGDYGNTIYF. CDR3 DNA: TGTGCCAGTACCATCGGGGGAGATTACGGAAACACCATATATTTT.

This chain connects TRBV18 to TRBJ2-7; perhaps TRBD1 as D (6 bases). The CDR3 is 15 residues long. The V gene lost 3 bases and the J gene lost 7 bases, with 19 bases spanning the gap. Germline-derived CDR1 and CDR2 are KGHSH and LQKENI. The CDR3 protein is CASSPPGHSSWEQYF. In nucleotides, the CDR3 is TGTGCCAGCTCACCCCCGGGACACTCCTCGTGGGAGCAGTACTTC.

DNA for the CDR3: TGTGCCAGCAGTTACACCAGGGGCGACAATGAGCAGTTCTTC. Translation gives CASSYTRGDNEQFF. The rearrangement uses TRBV6-2 or TRBV6-3 and TRBJ2-1, with D perhaps matching TRBD1 (6 bases). The CDR3 consists of 14 residues. The V gene lost 2 bases and the J gene lost 5 bases, with 10 bases spanning the gap. CDR1 is MNHEY, CDR2 SVGEGT, per germline.

CDR3 protein: CASEQGGTGGETQYF. For the CDR3, the DNA is TGTGCCAGTGAACAGGGCGGTACAGGCGGGGAGACCCAGTACTTC. The chain joins TRBV6-6 to TRBJ2-5; possibly TRBD1 for D (6 bases). The CDR3 contains 15 residues. Trimming left V 9 bases short and J 5 bases short, with 22 bases between. The germline V gene encodes CDR1 MNHNY and CDR2 SVGAGI (reference sequence).

This chain uses TRBV5-6 with TRBJ2-7; 12 nucleotides align to TRBD2. Germline V gene data show CDR1 as SGHDT and CDR2 as YYEEEE. The CDR3 has 15 residues. The trim removed 5 bases at V and 4 bases at J, leaving 7 bases unmatched. CDR3 coding DNA: TGTGCCAGCAGTCAAAGACTAGCGGGGGAATACGAGCAGTACTTC. This translates into CASSQRLAGEYEQYF.

The chain is built from TRBV7-2 and TRBJ2-6, with D possibly being TRBD1 (5 bases). The CDR3 loop spans 15 amino acids. CDR1 is SGHTA and CDR2 is FQGNSA in the germline V gene. The V gene lost 6 bases and the J gene lost 0 bases, with 9 bases spanning the gap. The CDR3 nucleotides read TGTGCCAGCAGGTTCAGGGTCTCTGGGGCCAACGTCCTGACTTTC. Translated, it gives CASRFRVSGANVLTF.

The chain combines TRBV6-6 with TRBJ2-7; D may be TRBD1 (5 bases). The germline gives CDR1 MNHNY, CDR2 SVGAGI (reference sequence). Trimming removed 8 bases at V and 3 bases at J, with 14 bases between. There are 13 residues in the CDR3. The CDR3 DNA is TGTGCCAGCGGGGCAGGGAAGTACTACGAGCAGTACTTC. Protein sequence: CASGAGKYYEQYF.

The chain has TRBV11-3 and TRBJ2-5; D gene ambiguous. The V gene lost 2 bases and the J gene lost 5 bases, with 9 bases spanning the gap. The CDR3 contains 13 residues. Germline values: CDR1 SGHNT, CDR2 YENEEA. For the CDR3, the DNA is TGTGCCAGCAGCTTAATGCTAGATGAGACCCAGTACTTC. It codes for CASSLMLDETQYF.